This T cell receptor beta chain was captured by sequencing in a study of T cells in Graves' hyperthyroidism and ophthalmopathy. Amplification yielded TCR beta CDR3 regions, with RNA transcripts as the source. RT-PCR in the first round (using the HTBI primer set) targeted the TCR CDR3. TCRdb independently ran MiXCR on the multiplex PCR reads; one entry per CDR3 protein. The sample has approximately 560,000 distinct CDR3 sequences, 35% to 55% seen once; the top ten hold approximately 8.2%. Material: peripheral blood or thyroid tissue (not recorded which). The source is a woman aged 18-30 years with Graves' hyperthyroidism.

The CDR3 coding sequence is TGTGCCATCAGTGAGTCGGGAGGGTGGAGCACTGAAGCTTTCTTT. This codes for CAISESGGWSTEAFF. The chain uses TRBV10-3 and TRBJ1-1; no clear D gene. Germline CDR1 ENHRY, CDR2 SYGVKD. V was clipped by 0 bases and J by 4 bases, with 12 bases between them. The CDR3 is 15 amino acids.